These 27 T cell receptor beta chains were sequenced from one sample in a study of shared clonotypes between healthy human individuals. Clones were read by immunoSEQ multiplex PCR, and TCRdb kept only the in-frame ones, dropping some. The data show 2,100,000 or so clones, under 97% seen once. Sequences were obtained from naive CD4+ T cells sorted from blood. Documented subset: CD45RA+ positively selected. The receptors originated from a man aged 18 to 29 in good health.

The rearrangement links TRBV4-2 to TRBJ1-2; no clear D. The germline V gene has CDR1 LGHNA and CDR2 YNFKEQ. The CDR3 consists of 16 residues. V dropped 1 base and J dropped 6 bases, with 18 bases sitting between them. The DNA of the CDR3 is TGTGCCAGCAGCCAAGCCCTAGAATTGGTTTGGAATGGCTACACCTTC. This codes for CASSQALELVWNGYTF.

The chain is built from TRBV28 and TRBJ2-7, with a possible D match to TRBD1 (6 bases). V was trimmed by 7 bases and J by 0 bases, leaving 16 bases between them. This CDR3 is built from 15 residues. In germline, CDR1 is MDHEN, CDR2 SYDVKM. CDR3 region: CASTPGSRGSYEQYF. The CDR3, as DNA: TGTGCCAGCACCCCTGGTAGCAGGGGCTCCTACGAGCAGTACTTC.

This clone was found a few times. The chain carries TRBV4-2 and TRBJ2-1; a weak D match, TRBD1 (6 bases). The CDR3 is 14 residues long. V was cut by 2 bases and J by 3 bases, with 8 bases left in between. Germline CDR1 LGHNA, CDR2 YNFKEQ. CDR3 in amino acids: CASSQTDSYNEQFF. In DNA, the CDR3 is TGTGCCAGCAGCCAAACGGACAGCTACAATGAGCAGTTCTTC.

The DNA of the CDR3 is TGCGCCAGCAGCCAGCCACCCGGGATCACCTTC. It specifies CASSQPPGITF. The chain combines TRBV4-1 with TRBJ1-2; D not resolved. The CDR3 is made up of 11 amino acids. CDR1 and CDR2 (germline): MGHRA, YSYEKL. With 3 bases removed from V and 13 bases from J, the gap between germline ends came to 12 bases.

The CDR3 region has the DNA TGTGCCAGCAGTTACTCGGTCACGAACACTGAAGCTTTCTTT. Translated, it gives CASSYSVTNTEAFF. The rearrangement links TRBV6-7 to TRBJ1-1; D is uncertain. TRBV6-7 is identified as an open reading frame with a role that is uncertain. The CDR3 is 14 amino acids. Trimming removed 0 bases from V and 1 base from J, with 6 bases in between.

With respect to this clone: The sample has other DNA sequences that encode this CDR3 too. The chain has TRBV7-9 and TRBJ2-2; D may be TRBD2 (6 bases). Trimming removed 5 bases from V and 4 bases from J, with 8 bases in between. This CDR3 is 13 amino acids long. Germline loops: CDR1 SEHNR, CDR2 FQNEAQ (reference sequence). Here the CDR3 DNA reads TGTGCCAGCAGCCTACTAGCCACCGGGGAGCTGTTTTTT. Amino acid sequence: CASSLLATGELFF.

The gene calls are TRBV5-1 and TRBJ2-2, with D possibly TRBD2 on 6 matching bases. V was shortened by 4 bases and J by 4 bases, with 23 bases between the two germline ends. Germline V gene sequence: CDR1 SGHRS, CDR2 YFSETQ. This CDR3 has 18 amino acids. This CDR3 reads CASSPGGGSPGSTGELFF. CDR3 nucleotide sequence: TGCGCCAGCAGCCCTGGTGGAGGGTCGCCAGGCAGCACCGGGGAGCTGTTTTTT.

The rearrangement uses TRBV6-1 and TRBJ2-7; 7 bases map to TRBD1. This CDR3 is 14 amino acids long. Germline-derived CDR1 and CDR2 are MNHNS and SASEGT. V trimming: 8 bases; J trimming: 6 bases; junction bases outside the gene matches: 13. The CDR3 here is CASFTGTAIGEQYF. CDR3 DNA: TGTGCCAGCTTTACCGGGACAGCTATTGGCGAGCAGTACTTC.

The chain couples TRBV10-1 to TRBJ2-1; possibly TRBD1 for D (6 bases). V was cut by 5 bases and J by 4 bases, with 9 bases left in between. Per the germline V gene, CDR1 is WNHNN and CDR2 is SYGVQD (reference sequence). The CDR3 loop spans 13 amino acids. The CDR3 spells CASSSQGYNEQFF. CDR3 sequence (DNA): TGCGCCAGCAGTTCACAGGGTTACAATGAGCAGTTCTTC.

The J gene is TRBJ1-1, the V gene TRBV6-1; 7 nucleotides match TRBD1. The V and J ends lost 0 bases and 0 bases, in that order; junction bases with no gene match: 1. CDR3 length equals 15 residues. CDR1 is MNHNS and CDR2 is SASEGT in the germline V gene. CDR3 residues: CASSEAGQMNTEAFF. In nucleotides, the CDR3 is TGTGCCAGCAGTGAAGCGGGACAGATGAACACTGAAGCTTTCTTT.

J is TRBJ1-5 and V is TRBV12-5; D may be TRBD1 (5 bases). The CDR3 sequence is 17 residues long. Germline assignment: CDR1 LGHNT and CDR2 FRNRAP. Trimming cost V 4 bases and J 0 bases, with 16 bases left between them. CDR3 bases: TGTGCTAGTGGTTCCGCCCGGGGGGAATATAGCAATCAGCCCCAGCATTTT. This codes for CASGSARGEYSNQPQHF.

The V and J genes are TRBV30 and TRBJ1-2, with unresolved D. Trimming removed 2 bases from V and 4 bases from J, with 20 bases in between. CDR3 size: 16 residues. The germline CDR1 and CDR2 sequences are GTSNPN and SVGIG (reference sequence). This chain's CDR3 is CAWSLAELGSAYGYTF. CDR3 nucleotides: TGTGCCTGGAGTCTAGCCGAGCTAGGGTCGGCCTATGGCTACACCTTC.

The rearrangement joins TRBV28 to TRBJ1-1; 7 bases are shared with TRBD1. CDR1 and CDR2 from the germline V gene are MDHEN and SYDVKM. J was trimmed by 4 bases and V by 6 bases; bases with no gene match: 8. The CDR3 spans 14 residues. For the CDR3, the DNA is TGTGCCAGCAGACCGGGACAGATTCGCACTGAAGCTTTCTTT. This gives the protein CASRPGQIRTEAFF.

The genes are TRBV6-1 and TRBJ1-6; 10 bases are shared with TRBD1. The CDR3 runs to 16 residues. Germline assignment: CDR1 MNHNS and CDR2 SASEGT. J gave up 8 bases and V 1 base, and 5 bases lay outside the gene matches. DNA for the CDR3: TGTGCCAGCAGTGAAGGGTTTGGGACAGGGGATTCACCCCTCCACTTT. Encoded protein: CASSEGFGTGDSPLHF.

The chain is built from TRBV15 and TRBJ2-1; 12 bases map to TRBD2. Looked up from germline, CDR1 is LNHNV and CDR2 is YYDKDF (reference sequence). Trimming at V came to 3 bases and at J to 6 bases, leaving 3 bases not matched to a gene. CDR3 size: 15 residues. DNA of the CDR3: TGTGCCACCAGCAGGGGGACTAGCGGGTTCAATGAGCAGTTCTTC. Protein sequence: CATSRGTSGFNEQFF.

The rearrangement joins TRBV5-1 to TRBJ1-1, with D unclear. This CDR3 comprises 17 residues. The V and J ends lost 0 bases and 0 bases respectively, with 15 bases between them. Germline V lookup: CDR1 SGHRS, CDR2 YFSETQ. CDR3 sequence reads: CASSLAGPSSMNTEAFF. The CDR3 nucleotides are TGCGCCAGCAGCTTGGCTGGCCCGTCGAGTATGAACACTGAAGCTTTCTTT. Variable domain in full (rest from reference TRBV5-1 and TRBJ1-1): KAGVTQTPRYLIKTRGQQVTLSCSPISGHRSVSWYQQTPGQGLQFLFEYFSETQRNKGNFPGRFSGRQFSNSRSEMNVSTLELGDSALYLCASSLAGPSSMNTEAFFGQGTRLTVV.

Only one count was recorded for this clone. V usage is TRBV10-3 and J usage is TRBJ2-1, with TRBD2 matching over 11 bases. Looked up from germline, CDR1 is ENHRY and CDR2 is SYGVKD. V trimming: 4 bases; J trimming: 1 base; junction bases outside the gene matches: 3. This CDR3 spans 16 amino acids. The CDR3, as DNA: TGTGCCATCAGTGGTCTAGCGGGAGGATCCTACAATGAGCAGTTCTTC. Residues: CAISGLAGGSYNEQFF.

CDR3 sequence: CASSPPRGGHTEAFF. The CDR3 DNA follows: TGTGCCAGCAGCCCTCCCAGGGGTGGACACACTGAAGCTTTCTTT. V gene TRBV14 combines with J gene TRBJ1-1; perhaps TRBD1 as D (6 bases). V lost 4 bases and J 3 bases, leaving 15 bases between the germline ends. The germline V gene encodes CDR1 SGHDN and CDR2 FVKESK. The CDR3 covers 15 residues.

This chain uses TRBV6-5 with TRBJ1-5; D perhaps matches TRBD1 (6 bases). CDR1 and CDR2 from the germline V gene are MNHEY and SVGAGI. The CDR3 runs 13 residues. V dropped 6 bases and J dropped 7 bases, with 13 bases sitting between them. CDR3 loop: CASSRGQIQPQHF. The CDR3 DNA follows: TGTGCCAGCAGCCGTGGACAGATACAGCCCCAGCATTTT.

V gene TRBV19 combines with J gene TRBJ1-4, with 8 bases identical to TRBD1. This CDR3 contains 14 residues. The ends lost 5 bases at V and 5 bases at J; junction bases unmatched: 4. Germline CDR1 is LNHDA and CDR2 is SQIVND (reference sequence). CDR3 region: CASSAWTGNEKLFF. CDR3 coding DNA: TGTGCCAGTAGTGCGTGGACAGGGAATGAAAAACTGTTTTTT.

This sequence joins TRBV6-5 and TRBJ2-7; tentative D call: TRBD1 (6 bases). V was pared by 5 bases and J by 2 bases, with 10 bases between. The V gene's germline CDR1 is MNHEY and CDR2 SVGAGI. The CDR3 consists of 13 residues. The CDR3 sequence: CASSRTATYEQYF. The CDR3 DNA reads TGTGCCAGCAGTCGGACAGCGACCTACGAGCAGTACTTC.

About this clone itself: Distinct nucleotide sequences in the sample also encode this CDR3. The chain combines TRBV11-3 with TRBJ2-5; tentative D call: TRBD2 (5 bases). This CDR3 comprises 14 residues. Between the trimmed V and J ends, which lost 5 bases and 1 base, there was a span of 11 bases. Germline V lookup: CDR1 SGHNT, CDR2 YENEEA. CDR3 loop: CASSSGRGQETQYF. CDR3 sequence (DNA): TGTGCCAGCAGCAGCGGACGGGGCCAAGAGACCCAGTACTTC.

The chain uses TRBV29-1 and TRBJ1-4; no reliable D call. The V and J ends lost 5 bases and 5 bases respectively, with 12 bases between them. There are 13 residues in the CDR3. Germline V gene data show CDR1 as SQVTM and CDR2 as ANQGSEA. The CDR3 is CSVSGQANEKLFF. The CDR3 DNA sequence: TGCAGCGTTTCCGGGCAGGCAAATGAAAAACTGTTTTTT.

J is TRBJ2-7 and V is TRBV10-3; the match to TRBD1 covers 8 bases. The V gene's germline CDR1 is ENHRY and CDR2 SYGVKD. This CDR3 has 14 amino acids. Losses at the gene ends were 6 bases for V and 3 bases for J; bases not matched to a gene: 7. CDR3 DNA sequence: TGTGCCATCAGCGACAGGGGTCCGGACTACGAGCAGTACTTC. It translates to CAISDRGPDYEQYF.

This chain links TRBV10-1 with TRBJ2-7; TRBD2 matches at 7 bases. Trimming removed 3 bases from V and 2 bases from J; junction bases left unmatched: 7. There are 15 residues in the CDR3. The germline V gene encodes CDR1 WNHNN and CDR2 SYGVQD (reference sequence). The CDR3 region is CASSDALAGAYEQYF. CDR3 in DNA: TGCGCCAGCAGTGACGCGCTCGCGGGGGCCTACGAGCAGTACTTC.

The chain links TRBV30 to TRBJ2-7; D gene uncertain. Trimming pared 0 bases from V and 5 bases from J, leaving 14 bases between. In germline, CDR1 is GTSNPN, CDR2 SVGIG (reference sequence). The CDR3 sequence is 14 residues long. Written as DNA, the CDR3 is TGTGCCTGGAGTGTACCCAGAATTGGCCACGAGCAGTACTTC. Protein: CAWSVPRIGHEQYF. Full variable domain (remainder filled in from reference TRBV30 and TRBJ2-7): SQTIHQWPATLVQPVGSPLSLECTVEGTSNPNLYWYRQAAGRGLQLLFYSVGIGQISSEVPQNLSASRPQDRQFILSSKKLLLSDSGFYLCAWSVPRIGHEQYFGPGTRLTVT.

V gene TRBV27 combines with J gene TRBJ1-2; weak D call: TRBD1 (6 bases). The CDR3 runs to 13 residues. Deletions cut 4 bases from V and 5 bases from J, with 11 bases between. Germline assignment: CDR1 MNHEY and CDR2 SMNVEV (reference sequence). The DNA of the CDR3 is TGTGCCAGCAGTTCCGTGAGGGGGTATGGCTACACCTTC. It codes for CASSSVRGYGYTF.